This is a list of T cell receptor beta chains from one sample in a study of blood T cells in healthy people across ages. One entry per CDR3 protein results from TCRdb running MiXCR on the 5' RACE reads. There are 380,000 or so distinct CDR3 sequences in the sample; about 52% occur only once, and 45% to 55% lies in the top ten. The sequencing input was blood. The source is a man aged 60 to 69 in good health. Both conserved end residues are part of each CDR3. The D gene is left open where the match is weak. Clone size, where shown, is once, few, many, or a class for clones that have expanded.

clone size: NA; V gene: TRBV6-5; J gene: TRBJ2-7; D gene: NA; CDR3 protein: CASSFQSGTSYEQYF; CDR3 DNA: TGTGCCAGCAGTTTTCAAAGTGGCACTTCCTACGAGCAGTACTTC
clone size: few; V gene: TRBV20-1; J gene: TRBJ2-3; D gene: TRBD2; CDR3 protein: CSATAGGTDTQYF; CDR3 DNA: TGCAGTGCCACCGCGGGAGGGACAGATACGCAGTATTTT
clone size: NA; V gene: TRBV20-1; J gene: TRBJ1-5; D gene: NA; CDR3 protein: CSARSSLRGGNQPQHF; CDR3 DNA: TGCAGTGCTAGATCTTCCCTCCGGGGTGGCAATCAGCCCCAGCATTTT
clone size: NA; V gene: TRBV28; J gene: TRBJ1-2; D gene: TRBD1; CDR3 protein: CASSLLGGQGGYTF; CDR3 DNA: TGTGCCAGCAGTCTCCTAGGCGGACAGGGGGGCTACACCTTC
clone size: NA; V gene: TRBV20-1; J gene: TRBJ1-5; D gene: NA; CDR3 protein: CSASRGQQPQHF; CDR3 DNA: TGCAGTGCTAGTCGCGGACAGCAGCCCCAGCATTTT
clone size: once; V gene: TRBV18; J gene: TRBJ2-5; D gene: NA; CDR3 protein: CASSPPTVGGTQYF; CDR3 DNA: TGTGCCAGCTCACCACCTACGGTAGGGGGGACCCAGTACTTC
clone size: NA; V gene: TRBV12-3/TRBV12-4; J gene: TRBJ2-4; D gene: NA; CDR3 protein: CASSLKVSRREQYF; CDR3 DNA: TGTGCCAGCAGTTTAAAGGTCTCCCGCCGGGAGCAGTACTTC
clone size: once; V gene: TRBV12-3/TRBV12-4; J gene: TRBJ2-7; D gene: TRBD1; CDR3 protein: CASSPAGQASYEQYF; CDR3 DNA: TGTGCCAGCAGCCCCGCCGGACAGGCCTCCTACGAGCAGTACTTC
clone size: NA; V gene: TRBV7-7; J gene: TRBJ2-2; D gene: NA; CDR3 protein: CASSPHPGPNTGELFF; CDR3 DNA: TGTGCTAGCAGCCCCCACCCAGGGCCGAACACCGGGGAGCTGTTTTTT
clone size: few; V gene: TRBV6-1; J gene: TRBJ1-5; D gene: NA; CDR3 protein: CASSEGVGTPQHF; CDR3 DNA: TGTGCCAGCAGTGAAGGGGTAGGTACCCCCCAGCATTTT
clone size: NA; V gene: TRBV20-1; J gene: TRBJ2-3; D gene: NA; CDR3 protein: CSARPIGGTDTQYF; CDR3 DNA: TGCAGTGCTAGGCCCATAGGGGGCACAGATACGCAGTATTTT
clone size: many; V gene: TRBV11-3; J gene: TRBJ2-5; D gene: TRBD2; CDR3 protein: CASSLLAGAYNEQYF; CDR3 DNA: TGTGCCAGCAGCTTACTAGCGGGAGCCTACAATGAGCAGTACTTC
clone size: few; V gene: TRBV4-2; J gene: TRBJ2-1; D gene: NA; CDR3 protein: CASSQEVGDGYNEQFF; CDR3 DNA: TGTGCCAGCAGCCAAGAAGTGGGGGATGGCTACAATGAGCAGTTCTTC
clone size: NA; V gene: TRBV20-1; J gene: TRBJ2-1; D gene: TRBD2; CDR3 protein: CSARDHSGSSYNEQFF; CDR3 DNA: TGCAGTGCTAGAGACCATAGCGGGAGCTCCTACAATGAGCAGTTCTTC
clone size: NA; V gene: TRBV2; J gene: TRBJ1-2; D gene: TRBD1; CDR3 protein: CASSRDRGRGSVGYTF; CDR3 DNA: TGTGCCAGCAGTAGGGACAGGGGGCGAGGCTCGGTTGGCTACACCTTC
clone size: few; V gene: TRBV12-3/TRBV12-4; J gene: TRBJ1-6; D gene: NA; CDR3 protein: CASSQNSNGSPLHF; CDR3 DNA: TGTGCCAGCAGCCAGAACAGCAACGGGTCACCCCTCCACTTT